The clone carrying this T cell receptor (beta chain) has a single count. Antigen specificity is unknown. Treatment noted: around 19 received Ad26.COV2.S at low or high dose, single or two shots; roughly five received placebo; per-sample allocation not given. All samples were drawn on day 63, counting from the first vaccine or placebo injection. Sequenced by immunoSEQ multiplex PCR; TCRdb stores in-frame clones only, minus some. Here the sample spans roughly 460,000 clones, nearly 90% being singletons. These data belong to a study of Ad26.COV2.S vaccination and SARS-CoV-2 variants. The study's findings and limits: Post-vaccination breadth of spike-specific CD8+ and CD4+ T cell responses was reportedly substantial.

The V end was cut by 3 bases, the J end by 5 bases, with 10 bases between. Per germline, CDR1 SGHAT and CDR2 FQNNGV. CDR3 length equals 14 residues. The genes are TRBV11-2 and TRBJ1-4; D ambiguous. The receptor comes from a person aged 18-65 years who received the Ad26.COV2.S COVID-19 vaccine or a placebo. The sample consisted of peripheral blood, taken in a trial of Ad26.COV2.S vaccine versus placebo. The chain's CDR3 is CASSFPGFNEKLFF. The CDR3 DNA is TGTGCCAGCAGCTTTCCGGGATTCAATGAAAAACTGTTTTTT.